The rows below give T cell receptor beta chains drawn from one sample of a study of spatial heterogeneity in lung cancer. MiXCR, run by TCRdb on the 5' RACE reads, gives a single entry per CDR3 protein. The sample includes approximately 92,000 distinct CDR3 sequences, 9.5% to 15% seen only once; the top ten take over 40%. The sequencing here drew on PBMCs, taken at surgery. These receptors came from a male donor with early-stage non-small cell lung cancer. Both conserved end residues are part of each CDR3. A D gene is named only where the DNA matches it firmly. Clone size, where shown, is once, few, many, or a class for clones that have expanded.

V gene,D gene,J gene,clone size,CDR3 DNA,CDR3 protein
TRBV19,.,TRBJ1-4,.,TGTGCCAGTAGTATGACCGGGACCCGGCGGGAAAAACTGTTTTTT,CASSMTGTRREKLFF
TRBV24-1,TRBD2,TRBJ2-1,few,TGTGCCACCAGTGATTTACCAGCGGGAAGGAGTGAGCAGTTCTTC,CATSDLPAGRSEQFF
TRBV28,.,TRBJ1-2,.,TGTGCCAGCAGTTTAGCCACCCGAAGGGGCTACACCTTC,CASSLATRRGYTF
TRBV20-1,.,TRBJ2-1,few,TGCAGTGCTAGAGCCCGGGGTAGCTCCTACAATGAGCAGTTCTTC,CSARARGSSYNEQFF
TRBV29-1,.,TRBJ2-3,few,TGCAGCGTCGATTTATCTTGGGGCACAGATACGCAGTATTTT,CSVDLSWGTDTQYF
TRBV29-1,.,TRBJ2-2,.,TGCAGCGGGGGCGAGCGGGACACCGGGGAGCTGTTTTTT,CSGGERDTGELFF
TRBV30,.,TRBJ2-5,few,TGTGCCTGGACCTCTCAGGGGCAGGGGGAGACCCAGTACTTC,CAWTSQGQGETQYF
TRBV7-9,.,TRBJ1-1,.,TGTGCCAGCAGCTTAGGGGGGTCGAACACTGAAGCTTTCTTT,CASSLGGSNTEAFF
TRBV4-3,TRBD1,TRBJ2-3,many,TGCGCCAGCAGCCAAGATCTGCAGGGGGCTGGAGATACGCAGTATTTT,CASSQDLQGAGDTQYF
TRBV6-4,TRBD2,TRBJ2-2,few,TGTGCCAGCAGTGTTAGCGGGAAAGCCGGGGAGCTGTTTTTT,CASSVSGKAGELFF
TRBV5-1,TRBD1,TRBJ2-1,few,TGCGCCAGCAGCTACGGACAGGGGGCTTTCAATGAGCAGTTCTTC,CASSYGQGAFNEQFF
TRBV14,TRBD2,TRBJ2-3,.,TGTGCCAGCAGCACCGGGACTAGCGGGGCTTTCAGCACAGATACGCAGTATTTT,CASSTGTSGAFSTDTQYF
TRBV24-1,.,TRBJ2-5,.,TGTGCCACCAGTGGGGGTGGGGTAGGACAAGAGACCCAGTACTTC,CATSGGGVGQETQYF
TRBV20-1,TRBD2,TRBJ2-1,.,TGCAGTGCTAGAGCCGGACTAGCGGACTACAATGAGCAGTTCTTC,CSARAGLADYNEQFF
TRBV24-1,.,TRBJ1-1,.,TGTGCCACCAGTCAGGGCAGTGGGACTGAAGCTTTCTTT,CATSQGSGTEAFF
TRBV19,.,TRBJ2-2,few,TGTGCCAGTAGTATAGTGTTGGGACCCACCGGGGAGCTGTTTTTT,CASSIVLGPTGELFF
TRBV28,.,TRBJ2-3,.,TGTGCCAGCAGTGACTCCGGACCTCGTACGCAGTATTTT,CASSDSGPRTQYF
TRBV4-3,TRBD1,TRBJ2-1,.,TGCGCCAGCAGCCAAGAGACAGGGAGTCCGTTCAATGAGCAGTTCTTC,CASSQETGSPFNEQFF
TRBV7-6,TRBD1,TRBJ2-1,.,TGTGCCAGCAGCTTAGTTGGGACAGGGGGCATTGAGCAGTTCTTC,CASSLVGTGGIEQFF
TRBV5-1,TRBD2,TRBJ2-3,few,TGCGCCAGCAGCTTTCAACGAGCGGGGGGTACCACAGATACGCAGTATTTT,CASSFQRAGGTTDTQYF
TRBV29-1,TRBD2,TRBJ2-1,few,TGCAGCGCGGGACTACTCGACAACTCCTACAATGAGCAGTTCTTC,CSAGLLDNSYNEQFF
TRBV2,.,TRBJ1-5,few,TGTGCCAGCAGTGAAAGTCGGGACAATCAGCCCCAGCATTTT,CASSESRDNQPQHF
TRBV20-1,.,TRBJ2-2,.,TGCAGTGCTAGAGATGTTCAGGGCGGTTGGAACACCGGGGAGCTGTTTTTT,CSARDVQGGWNTGELFF
TRBV7-3,.,TRBJ2-3,many,TGTGCCAGCAGCCTTAGACCCAGCACAGATACGCAGTATTTT,CASSLRPSTDTQYF
TRBV7-6,.,TRBJ2-1,few,TGTGCCAGCAGCGTTCAGAGGGGCCACAATGAGCAGTTCTTC,CASSVQRGHNEQFF
TRBV24-1,TRBD1,TRBJ2-1,.,TGTGCCACCAGTGAGCGGGACAGGGGAAGCAATGAGCAGTTCTTC,CATSERDRGSNEQFF
TRBV12-3/TRBV12-4,TRBD1,TRBJ2-4,many,TGTGCCAGCAGTCGACAGGGAACCAAAAACATTCAGTACTTC,CASSRQGTKNIQYF
TRBV7-2,.,TRBJ1-5,few,TGTGCCAGCAGCCAGTCGGTAGCGCCGACAGATACGCAGCATTTT,CASSQSVAPTDTQHF
TRBV5-1,TRBD2,TRBJ2-3,.,TGCGCCAGCGCGGGGGAACCGATAGATACGCAGTATTTT,CASAGEPIDTQYF
TRBV6-2/TRBV6-3,.,TRBJ1-3,few,TGTGCCAGCATCAACGAGGCAGCCCTCCGTCTTGGAAACACCATATATTTT,CASINEAALRLGNTIYF
TRBV10-3,TRBD1,TRBJ2-5,.,TGTGCCACTGGGACAGGCGTGGAGACCCAGTACTTC,CATGTGVETQYF
TRBV7-9,.,TRBJ2-7,.,TGTGCCAGCAGCTTAGATACCGGACTGGCCACCTACGAGCAGTACTTC,CASSLDTGLATYEQYF
TRBV4-3,.,TRBJ2-3,.,TGCGCCAGCAGCCAAGACCTCGCAGATACGCAGTATTTT,CASSQDLADTQYF
TRBV10-3,.,TRBJ1-1,few,TGTGCCGCCGGACAGTTGAACACTGAAGCTTTCTTT,CAAGQLNTEAFF
TRBV6-1,TRBD1,TRBJ1-1,.,TGTGCCAGCAAGGACAGGGCGAACACTGAAGCTTTCTTT,CASKDRANTEAFF
TRBV6-2/TRBV6-3,.,TRBJ2-7,many,TGTGCCAGCAGTTACTCGGCGACAGCCGTGGGGGAGCAGTACTTC,CASSYSATAVGEQYF
TRBV15,.,TRBJ2-2,.,TGTGCCACCAGCAGAGAAGGCCGCCGGGTAACCGGGGAGCTGTTTTTT,CATSREGRRVTGELFF
TRBV6-1,.,TRBJ1-1,.,TGTGCCAGCAGTGAATTGGGCACGAACACTGAAGCTTTCTTT,CASSELGTNTEAFF
TRBV5-1,TRBD1,TRBJ2-3,.,TGCGCCAGCAGCCCTGGACAGGCCGGGGATACGCAGTATTTT,CASSPGQAGDTQYF
TRBV20-1,TRBD1,TRBJ2-3,few,TGCAGTGCTAGAGATCTGACAGGGGGCCTGAGTGGTACGCAGTATTTT,CSARDLTGGLSGTQYF
TRBV28,.,TRBJ2-7,few,TGTGCCAGCAGGACTTCCTACGAGCAGTACTTC,CASRTSYEQYF
TRBV6-2/TRBV6-3,.,TRBJ2-2,few,TGTGCCAGCAGCCCAAACAGGGTCGCAGGGGAGCTGTTTTTT,CASSPNRVAGELFF
TRBV12-3/TRBV12-4,TRBD2,TRBJ2-1,.,TGTGCCAGCAAGACCGGGACTAGTTGGAATGAGCAGTTCTTC,CASKTGTSWNEQFF
TRBV6-5,.,TRBJ2-1,many,TGTGCCAGCAGTTACGGTCACAATGAGCAGTTCTTC,CASSYGHNEQFF
TRBV28,.,TRBJ2-1,few,TGTGCCAGCAGCCCGGTCCTCAATGAGCAGTTCTTC,CASSPVLNEQFF
TRBV6-5,.,TRBJ1-1,.,TGTGCCAGCAGGTCATCAGGGCATAAGACTGAAGCTTTCTTT,CASRSSGHKTEAFF
TRBV2,.,TRBJ2-2,few,TGTGCCACCGCGGGACTCTCGAGGGCCGGGGAGCTGTTTTTT,CATAGLSRAGELFF
TRBV7-9,TRBD1,TRBJ1-1,few,TGTGCCAGCAGCTTAGGGACAGGAGGGTTGAACACTGAAGCTTTCTTT,CASSLGTGGLNTEAFF
TRBV29-1,.,TRBJ1-2,.,TGCAGCGTTGACAGGACAAAAAAATACACCTTC,CSVDRTKKYTF
TRBV18,.,TRBJ1-1,many,TGTGCCAGCTCTCCAGAGAACACTGAAGCTTTCTTT,CASSPENTEAFF
TRBV7-9,.,TRBJ1-2,.,TGTGCCAGCAGCTTATTGGAAAGGGCTTTTGGTGGCTACACCTTC,CASSLLERAFGGYTF
TRBV7-9,.,TRBJ2-3,.,TGTGCCAGCAGCTTAGCGGGAGTCCCAGATACGCAGTATTTT,CASSLAGVPDTQYF